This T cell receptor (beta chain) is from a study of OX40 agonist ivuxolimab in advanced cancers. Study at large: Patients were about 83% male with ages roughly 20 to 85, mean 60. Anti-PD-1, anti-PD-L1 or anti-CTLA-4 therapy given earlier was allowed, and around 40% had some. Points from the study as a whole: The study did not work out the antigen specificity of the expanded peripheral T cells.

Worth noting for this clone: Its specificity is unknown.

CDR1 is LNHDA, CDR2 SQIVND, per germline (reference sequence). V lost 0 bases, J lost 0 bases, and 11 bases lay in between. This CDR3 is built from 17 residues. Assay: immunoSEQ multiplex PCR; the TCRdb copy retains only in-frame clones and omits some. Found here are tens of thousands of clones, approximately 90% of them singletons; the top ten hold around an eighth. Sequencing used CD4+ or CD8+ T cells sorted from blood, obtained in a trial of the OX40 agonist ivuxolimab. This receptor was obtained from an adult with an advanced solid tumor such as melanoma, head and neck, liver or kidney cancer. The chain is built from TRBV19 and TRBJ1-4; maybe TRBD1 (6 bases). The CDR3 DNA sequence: TGTGCCAGTAGTATAGATGGGGGACAACCAACTAATGAAAAACTGTTTTTT. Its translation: CASSIDGGQPTNEKLFF.